One and the same sample provided the 28 T cell receptor beta chains below, sequenced in a study of human T cells and chemical hapten exposure. In TCRdb, the RACE reads were re-called with MiXCR into one record per CDR3 protein. The data show roughly 380,000 distinct CDR3 sequences, approximately 5.1% seen once. As to time point: patch test 1, 2 weeks after DPC sensitization. This sample's treatment: therapeutic diphenylcyclopropenone sensitization with weekly scalp DPC. The source was whole blood, collected in connection with sensitization to the hapten diphenylcyclopropenone (DPC). Every receptor here comes from a woman aged 45-65 years with alopecia areata. Some clones in this sample may be carry-over from other donors' samples.

Ten or more counts support this clonotype. The DNA of the CDR3 is TGCAGTGCTAGAGATTGGGGGGAGAATGGCTACACCTTC. It translates to CSARDWGENGYTF. The rearrangement uses TRBV20-1 and TRBJ1-2; D might be TRBD1 (5 bases). Per germline, CDR1 DFQATT and CDR2 SNEGSKA (reference sequence). V shed 0 bases and J shed 6 bases, with 11 bases lying between them. CDR3 length equals 13 residues.

There are many counts of this clonotype. J is TRBJ1-1 and V is TRBV29-1, with TRBD1 matching 7 bases. The length of the CDR3 is 12 residues. Germline V gives CDR1 SQVTM, CDR2 ANQGSEA. V was pared by 7 bases and J by 3 bases, with 5 bases of the junction left unmatched. As DNA, the CDR3 is TGCAGCGCTGACAGGGCTTACACTGAAGCTTTCTTT. Translating gives CSADRAYTEAFF. Complete variable domain (other parts from reference TRBV29-1 and TRBJ1-1): SAVISQKPSRDICQRGTSLTIQCQVDSQVTMMFWYRQQPGQSLTLIATANQGSEATYESGFVIDKFPISRPNLTFSTLTVSNMSPEDSSIYLCSADRAYTEAFFGQGTRLTVV.

This clonotype was found a few times. The chain uses TRBV5-5 and TRBJ2-1; 8 bases align to TRBD1. The length of the CDR3 is 16 residues. CDR1 SGHKS and CDR2 YYEKEE come from the germline V gene (reference sequence). V dropped 3 bases and J dropped 7; count of bases not matched to a gene: 12. The CDR3 sequence is CASSSSPAGGLNEQFF. In DNA form, the CDR3 reads TGTGCCAGCAGCTCCAGCCCGGCAGGGGGCTTGAATGAGCAGTTCTTC. The entire variable domain, with the rest obtained from reference TRBV5-5 and TRBJ2-1, is as follows: DAGVTQSPTHLIKTRGQQVTLRCSPISGHKSVSWYQQVLGQGPQFIFQYYEKEERGRGNFPDRFSARQFPNYSSELNVNALLLGDSALYLCASSSSPAGGLNEQFFGPGTRLTVL.

This clonotype appeared a few times. V and J are TRBV6-2 or TRBV6-3 and TRBJ2-5; unclear D gene. CDR1 and CDR2 from the germline V gene are MNHEY and SVGEGT. This CDR3 comprises 13 residues. V shed 0 bases and J shed 9 bases, with 11 bases lying between them. The CDR3 spells CASSYSPGWAQYF. The CDR3 nucleotides read TGTGCCAGCAGTTACTCTCCCGGCTGGGCCCAGTACTTC.

This chain uses TRBV6-2 or TRBV6-3 with TRBJ2-2; D not resolved. V lost 2 bases, J lost 4 bases, and 11 bases lay in between. The germline CDR1 and CDR2 sequences are MNHEY and SVGEGT. This CDR3 is built from 15 residues. The CDR3 sequence: CASSYADISTGELFF. CDR3 DNA sequence: TGTGCCAGCAGTTACGCAGACATAAGCACCGGGGAGCTGTTTTTT.

As for this clonotype: An end of the junction differs from the germline gene, which may be a read error. V and J are TRBV6-2 or TRBV6-3 and TRBJ1-5, with D perhaps matching TRBD1 (5 bases). The CDR3 totals 17 residues. Germline assignment: CDR1 MNHEY and CDR2 SVGEGT. CDR3 loop: CASGYSPGRNRDQPQHF. The CDR3 coding sequence is TGTGCCAGCGGTTACTCGCCGGGACGGAACCGAGATCAGCCCCAGCATTTT.

This clonotype was recorded at least ten times. V is TRBV12-3 or TRBV12-4 and J is TRBJ1-4; D may be TRBD1 (6 bases). The CDR3 contains 14 residues. Trimming cost V 6 bases and J 4 bases, with 12 bases left between them. The CDR3, as DNA: TGTGCCAGCAGACTACAGGGTGTTAATGAAAAACTGTTTTTT. Its protein is CASRLQGVNEKLFF.

This clonotype was counted many times. J is TRBJ2-3 and V is TRBV11-2; D is uncertain. Germline assignment: CDR1 SGHAT and CDR2 FQNNGV. The CDR3 has 15 residues. Trimming stripped 0 bases from V and 2 bases from J, with 9 bases between. The DNA of the CDR3 is TGTGCCAGCAGCTTAGAAGGTACCAACACAGATACGCAGTATTTT. Translating it yields CASSLEGTNTDTQYF.

This clonotype has a handful of counts. The CDR3 reads CASSPEGTSGWNEQFF. The CDR3 DNA reads as TGCGCCAGCAGCCCAGAGGGGACTAGCGGGTGGAATGAGCAGTTCTTC. This chain connects TRBV4-1 to TRBJ2-1, with 12 positions matching TRBD2. CDR3 size: 16 residues. Trimming took 4 bases from V and 7 from J; bases not matched to a gene: 8. The germline V gene has CDR1 MGHRA and CDR2 YSYEKL.

This clonotype was observed at least ten times. The chain joins TRBV4-1 to TRBJ2-3; 9 bases align to TRBD2. This CDR3 spans 16 amino acids. After removal of 0 bases from V and 5 bases from J, the junction contained 6 bases not matched to a gene. Germline lookup yields CDR1 MGHRA and CDR2 YSYEKL. DNA for the CDR3: TGCGCCAGCAGCCAAGAGGGCGGGGGGGCAGAAGATACGCAGTATTTT. Residues: CASSQEGGGAEDTQYF.

This clonotype was recorded a few times. The chain has TRBV9 and TRBJ2-7; D is perhaps TRBD2 (5 bases). Trimming took 0 bases from V and 1 from J, leaving 8 bases between them. The germline V gene encodes CDR1 SGDLS and CDR2 YYNGEE. This CDR3 contains 14 residues. The CDR3 spells CASSVAAGSYEQYF. The CDR3, as DNA: TGTGCCAGCAGCGTAGCGGCGGGTTCCTACGAGCAGTACTTC. Full variable domain (outside the CDR3, taken from reference TRBV9 and TRBJ2-7): DSGVTQTPKHLITATGQRVTLRCSPRSGDLSVYWYQQSLDQGLQFLIQYYNGEERAKGNILERFSAQQFPDLHSELNLSSLELGDSALYFCASSVAAGSYEQYFGPGTRLTVT.

In its sample, this clonotype was seen many times. The rearrangement uses TRBV13 and TRBJ1-3; D is undetermined. Germline values: CDR1 PRHDT, CDR2 FYEKMQ (reference sequence). Trimming left V 3 bases short and J 1 base short, with 10 bases between. This CDR3 contains 15 residues. DNA of the CDR3: TGTGCCAGCAGCTTCGGGAAGATATCTGGAAACACCATATATTTT. This codes for CASSFGKISGNTIYF.

This clonotype was observed at least ten times. This chain connects TRBV2 to TRBJ2-1, with TRBD2 identical over 9 bases. Looked up from germline, CDR1 is SNHLY and CDR2 is FYNNEI. This CDR3 is 14 amino acids long. Trimming took 2 bases from V and 5 from J; bases not matched to a gene: 1. The CDR3: CASSELAGNNEQFF. The CDR3 coding sequence is TGTGCCAGCAGTGAACTAGCGGGGAACAATGAGCAGTTCTTC.

This clonotype turned up a few times. The rearrangement joins TRBV2 to TRBJ1-2; D possibly corresponds to TRBD1 (5 bases). The CDR3 extends over 15 amino acids. With 6 bases removed from V and 2 bases from J, the gap between germline ends came to 16 bases. Per germline, CDR1 SNHLY and CDR2 FYNNEI. The CDR3 coding sequence is TGTGCCAGCAGCGCCCAGACGACAGCAAACTATGGCTACACCTTC. As protein: CASSAQTTANYGYTF.

This clonotype has ten or more counts. The J gene is TRBJ1-1, the V gene TRBV12-3 or TRBV12-4; 8 nucleotides line up with TRBD1. Unmatched junction bases numbered 6, after V lost 6 bases and J lost 6 bases. The CDR3 totals 13 residues. CDR3 in amino acids: CASRQGGRAEAFF. The CDR3, as DNA: TGTGCCAGCAGACAGGGGGGGAGGGCTGAAGCTTTCTTT.

The chain carries TRBV5-1 and TRBJ1-1; D not resolved. CDR3 size: 14 residues. The germline V and J ends were trimmed by 0 bases and 1 base, with 7 bases remaining between them. The germline V gene has CDR1 SGHRS and CDR2 YFSETQ. The CDR3 protein is CASSLGVWNTEAFF. CDR3 in DNA: TGCGCCAGCAGCTTGGGGGTTTGGAACACTGAAGCTTTCTTT. The variable domain in full, completed from reference TRBV5-1 and TRBJ1-1, reads KAGVTQTPRYLIKTRGQQVTLSCSPISGHRSVSWYQQTPGQGLQFLFEYFSETQRNKGNFPGRFSGRQFSNSRSEMNVSTLELGDSALYLCASSLGVWNTEAFFGQGTRLTVV.

This clonotype has just a few counts. This sequence joins TRBV6-6 and TRBJ1-5; D not resolved. The V end was cut by 0 bases, the J end by 5 bases, with 8 bases between. The CDR3 has 14 amino acids. The V gene's germline CDR1 is MNHNY and CDR2 SVGAGI (reference sequence). The CDR3 nucleotides are TGTGCCAGCAGTTACTCCGAAGGGCATCAGCCCCAGCATTTT. Protein product: CASSYSEGHQPQHF.

This clonotype was counted at least ten times. DNA of the CDR3: TGCAGCGTTGAGGGGGGAACCCAGTCCTACAATGAGCAGTTCTTC. This codes for CSVEGGTQSYNEQFF. This chain joins TRBV29-1 and TRBJ2-1; tentative D call: TRBD2 (6 bases). The CDR3 loop spans 15 amino acids. Germline V gives CDR1 SQVTM, CDR2 ANQGSEA. The V end was cut by 3 bases, the J end by 1 base, with 13 bases between.

This clonotype showed up just a few times. The J gene is TRBJ2-6, the V gene TRBV7-8; D gene unclear. The germline V gene has CDR1 SGHVS and CDR2 FQNEAQ. V was pared by 3 bases and J by 1 base, with 16 bases between. CDR3 length equals 18 residues. The CDR3 DNA follows: TGTGCCAGCAGCTTTGTGTCCTCAAGCTGGTCTGGGGCCAACGTCCTGACTTTC. Its protein product is CASSFVSSSWSGANVLTF.

In this sample, this clonotype turned up many times. This sequence joins TRBV7-2 and TRBJ2-7; TRBD2 matches at 13 bases. This CDR3 region has 16 residues. Germline CDR1 reads SGHTA; CDR2 reads FQGNSA. The trim removed 4 bases at V and 2 bases at J, leaving 5 bases unmatched. The CDR3 is CASSSGGLAGAYEQYF. CDR3 nucleotides: TGTGCCAGCAGCTCGGGTGGACTAGCGGGGGCCTACGAGCAGTACTTC.

This clonotype came up many times. The rearrangement links TRBV25-1 to TRBJ2-3, with 7 bases matching TRBD1. Trimming at V came to 1 base and at J to 1 base, leaving 8 bases not matched to a gene. The CDR3 totals 17 residues. Germline V gene sequence: CDR1 MGHDK, CDR2 SYGVNS. CDR3 loop: CASSEWRRGHGTDTQYF. CDR3 nucleotides: TGTGCCAGCAGTGAATGGAGAAGGGGGCACGGCACAGATACGCAGTATTTT.

The CDR3 DNA sequence: TGTGCCAGCAGCCAAGACGAGGGCTATGGCTACACCTTC. This gives the protein CASSQDEGYGYTF. The V gene is TRBV3-1, the J gene TRBJ1-2; no reliable D call. Germline V CDR1 and CDR2: LGHDT, YNNKEL (reference sequence). Trimming stripped 0 bases from V and 4 bases from J, with 6 bases between. CDR3 length: 13 residues.

This clonotype was recorded at least ten times. This chain links TRBV14 with TRBJ2-3; 9 bases line up with TRBD2. V was pared by 2 bases and J by 5 bases, with 5 bases of the junction left unmatched. The CDR3 extends over 15 amino acids. CDR1 is SGHDN and CDR2 is FVKESK in the germline V gene. DNA of the CDR3: TGTGCCAGCAGCCAATTCTCAGCGGGGGGAGATACGCAGTATTTT. Protein sequence: CASSQFSAGGDTQYF.

This clonotype was picked up many times. The genes are TRBV7-9 and TRBJ2-4; 8 bases are shared with TRBD2. This CDR3 is 16 amino acids long. Per the germline V gene, CDR1 is SEHNR and CDR2 is FQNEAQ (reference sequence). V lost 4 bases and J lost 1; bases outside the gene matches: 6. The CDR3 loop is CASSYVSGGAKNIQYF. The DNA of the CDR3 is TGTGCCAGCAGCTACGTCAGCGGGGGTGCCAAAAACATTCAGTACTTC.

Many counts were recorded for this clonotype. The chain employs TRBV18 and TRBJ1-1; 9 positions agree with TRBD1. This CDR3 is 15 amino acids long. Unmatched junction bases numbered 7, after V lost 1 base and J lost 7 bases. Germline values: CDR1 KGHSH, CDR2 LQKENI. CDR3 sequence reads: CASSPLGTGRDEAFF. In nucleotides, the CDR3 is TGTGCCAGCTCACCACTCGGGACAGGGAGGGATGAAGCTTTCTTT.

This clonotype was seen ten or more times. The V gene is TRBV6-5, the J gene TRBJ1-3; D unclear. The CDR3 is made up of 15 amino acids. CDR1 and CDR2 (germline): MNHEY, SVGAGI. Between the trimmed V and J ends, which lost 6 bases and 1 base, there was a span of 13 bases. CDR3 in amino acids: CASSSPRFSGNTIYF. The CDR3 region has the DNA TGTGCCAGCAGCTCTCCCAGATTTTCTGGAAACACCATATATTTT.

This chain uses TRBV11-2 with TRBJ1-1, with 9 bases fitting TRBD1. The V gene's germline CDR1 is SGHAT and CDR2 FQNNGV. V dropped 5 bases and J dropped 7; count of bases not matched to a gene: 8. The CDR3 has 14 residues. The CDR3, as DNA: TGTGCCAGCAGCAACGCGGGACAGGGCTTTGAAGCTTTCTTT. It translates to CASSNAGQGFEAFF.

This clonotype showed up many times. The genes are TRBV11-2 and TRBJ2-3; the D gene is possibly TRBD2 (5 bases). Trimming left V 1 base short and J 5 bases short, with 13 bases between. There are 15 residues in the CDR3. The germline V gene has CDR1 SGHAT and CDR2 FQNNGV. CDR3 residues: CASSLGVGGGDTQYF. The CDR3 coding sequence is TGTGCCAGCAGCTTAGGCGTCGGTGGAGGAGATACGCAGTATTTT.